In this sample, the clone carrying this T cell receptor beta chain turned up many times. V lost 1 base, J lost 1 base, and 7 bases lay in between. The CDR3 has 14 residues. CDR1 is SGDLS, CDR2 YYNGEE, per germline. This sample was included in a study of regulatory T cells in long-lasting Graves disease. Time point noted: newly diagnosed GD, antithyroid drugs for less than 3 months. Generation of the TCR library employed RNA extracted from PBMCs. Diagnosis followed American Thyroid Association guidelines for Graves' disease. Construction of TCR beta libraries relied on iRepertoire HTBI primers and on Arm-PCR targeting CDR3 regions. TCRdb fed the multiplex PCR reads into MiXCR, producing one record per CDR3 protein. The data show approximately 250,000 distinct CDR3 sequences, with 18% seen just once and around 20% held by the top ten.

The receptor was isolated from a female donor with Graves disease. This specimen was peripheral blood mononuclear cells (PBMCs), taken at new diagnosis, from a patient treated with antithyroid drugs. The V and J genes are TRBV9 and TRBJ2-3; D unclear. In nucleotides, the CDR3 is TGTGCCAGCAGCGTATCCCGGGGCACAGATACGCAGTATTTT. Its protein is CASSVSRGTDTQYF. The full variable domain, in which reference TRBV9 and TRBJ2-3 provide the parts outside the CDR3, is DSGVTQTPKHLITATGQRVTLRCSPRSGDLSVYWYQQSLDQGLQFLIQYYNGEERAKGNILERFSAQQFPDLHSELNLSSLELGDSALYFCASSVSRGTDTQYFGPGTRLTVL.